This T cell receptor (beta chain) was captured by sequencing in a study of metastatic and nonmetastatic thyroid tumors. Study-level findings and limits: TCR beta diversity was reportedly significantly higher in malignant thyroid tumors than benign nodules, in blood and tumor.

The germline V gene has CDR1 WNHNN and CDR2 SYGVQD (reference sequence). CDR3 length equals 15 residues. The junction had 12 bases not matched to a gene; V was cut back by 7 bases and J by 9 bases. TCRdb ran MiXCR on the PCR reads. The table records about 20,000 clones, approximately 29% of them present only once. A note on this clone: Its matching antigen is unknown.

Thyroid surgery took place with no prior treatment in any patient. The chain has TRBV10-1 and TRBJ2-1; TRBD2 aligns across 10 bases. Sequences were obtained from blood. The TCR originated in a female donor with papillary thyroid cancer or a benign thyroid nodule (not recorded which). Some clones in this sample may be carry-over from other donors' samples. The CDR3 DNA reads TGCGCCAGCACAGGGGCTAGCGGGGGCTACTGTGAGCAGTTCTTC. This encodes CASTGASGGYCEQFF.